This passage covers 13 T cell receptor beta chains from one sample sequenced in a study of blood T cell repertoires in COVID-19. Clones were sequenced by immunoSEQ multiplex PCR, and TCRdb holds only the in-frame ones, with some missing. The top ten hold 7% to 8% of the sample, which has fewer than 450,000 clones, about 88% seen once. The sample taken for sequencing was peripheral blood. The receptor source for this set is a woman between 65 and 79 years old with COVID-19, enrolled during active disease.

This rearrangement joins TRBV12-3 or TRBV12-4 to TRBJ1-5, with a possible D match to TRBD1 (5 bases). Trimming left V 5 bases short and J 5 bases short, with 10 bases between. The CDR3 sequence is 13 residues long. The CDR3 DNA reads TGTGCCAGCAGTCAGGGAGGGGATCAGCCCCAGCATTTT. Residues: CASSQGGDQPQHF.

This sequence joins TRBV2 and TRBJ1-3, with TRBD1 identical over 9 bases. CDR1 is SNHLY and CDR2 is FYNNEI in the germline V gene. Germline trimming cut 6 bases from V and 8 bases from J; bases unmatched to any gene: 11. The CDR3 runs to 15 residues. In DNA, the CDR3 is TGTGCCAGCAGGGTCTCCCGGACAGGGGAAGACACCATATATTTT. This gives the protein CASRVSRTGEDTIYF.

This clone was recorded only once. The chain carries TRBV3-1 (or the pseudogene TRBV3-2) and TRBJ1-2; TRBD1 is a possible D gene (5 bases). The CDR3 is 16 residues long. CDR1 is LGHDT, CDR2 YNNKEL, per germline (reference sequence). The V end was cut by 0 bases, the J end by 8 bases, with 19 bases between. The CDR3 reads CASSQDLGRVKEGYTF. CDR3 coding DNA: TGTGCCAGCAGCCAAGATCTCGGCAGGGTCAAGGAGGGCTACACCTTC.

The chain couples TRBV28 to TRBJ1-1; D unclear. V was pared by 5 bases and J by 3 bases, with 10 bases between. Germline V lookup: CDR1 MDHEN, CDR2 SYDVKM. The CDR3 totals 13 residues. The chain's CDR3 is CASSTIRDTEAFF. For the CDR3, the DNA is TGTGCCAGCAGTACCATTCGGGACACTGAAGCTTTCTTT.

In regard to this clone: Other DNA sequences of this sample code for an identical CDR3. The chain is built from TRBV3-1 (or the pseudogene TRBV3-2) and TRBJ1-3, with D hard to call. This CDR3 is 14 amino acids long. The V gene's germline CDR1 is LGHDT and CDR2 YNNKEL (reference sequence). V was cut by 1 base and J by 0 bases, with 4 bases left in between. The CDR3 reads CASSQASSGNTIYF. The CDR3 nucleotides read TGTGCCAGCAGCCAAGCCTCCTCTGGAAACACCATATATTTT.

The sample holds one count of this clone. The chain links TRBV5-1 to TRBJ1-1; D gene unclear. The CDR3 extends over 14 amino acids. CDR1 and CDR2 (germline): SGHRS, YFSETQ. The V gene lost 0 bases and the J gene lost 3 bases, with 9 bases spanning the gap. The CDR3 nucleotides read TGCGCCAGCAGCTTGGCCCCCCCGGACACTGAAGCTTTCTTT. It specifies CASSLAPPDTEAFF.

The DNA for the CDR3 is TGTGCCAGCACCGGCTATGGCTACACCTTC. Translating it yields CASTGYGYTF. V and J are TRBV9 and TRBJ1-2, with D unresolved. The CDR3 consists of 10 residues. The germline gives CDR1 SGDLS, CDR2 YYNGEE. V lost 6 bases, J lost 4 bases, and 4 bases lay in between.

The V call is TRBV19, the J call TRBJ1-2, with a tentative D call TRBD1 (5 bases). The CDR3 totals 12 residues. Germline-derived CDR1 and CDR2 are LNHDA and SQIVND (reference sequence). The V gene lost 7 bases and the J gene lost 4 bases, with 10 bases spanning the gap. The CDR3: CASTQGLYGYTF. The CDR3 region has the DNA TGTGCCAGTACCCAGGGCCTCTATGGCTACACCTTC.

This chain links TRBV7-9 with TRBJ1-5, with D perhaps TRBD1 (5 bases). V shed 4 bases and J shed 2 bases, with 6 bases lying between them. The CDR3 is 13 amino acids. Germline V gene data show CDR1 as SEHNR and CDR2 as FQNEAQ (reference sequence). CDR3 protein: CASSWGGNQPQHF. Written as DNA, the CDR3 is TGTGCCAGCAGCTGGGGGGGCAATCAGCCCCAGCATTTT.

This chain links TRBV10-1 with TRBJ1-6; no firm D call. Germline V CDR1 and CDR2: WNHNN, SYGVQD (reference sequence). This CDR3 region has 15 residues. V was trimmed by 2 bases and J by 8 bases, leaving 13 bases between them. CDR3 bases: TGCGCCAGCAGTGAGCGGGGAGCCCGGTATTCACCCCTCCACTTT. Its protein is CASSERGARYSPLHF.

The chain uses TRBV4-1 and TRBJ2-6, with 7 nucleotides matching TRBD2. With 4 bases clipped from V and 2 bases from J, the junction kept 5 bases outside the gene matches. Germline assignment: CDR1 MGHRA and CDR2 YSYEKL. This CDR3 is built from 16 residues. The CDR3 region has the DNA TGCGCCAGCAGCCTAAGTGGGGGGGCTGGGGCCAACGTCCTGACTTTC. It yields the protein CASSLSGGAGANVLTF.

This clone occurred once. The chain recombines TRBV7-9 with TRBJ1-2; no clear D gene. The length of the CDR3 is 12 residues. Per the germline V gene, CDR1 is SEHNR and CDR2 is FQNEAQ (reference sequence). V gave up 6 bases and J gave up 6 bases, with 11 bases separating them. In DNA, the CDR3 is TGTGCCAGCAGTCAAAGGCGGGATGGCTACACCTTC. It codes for CASSQRRDGYTF.

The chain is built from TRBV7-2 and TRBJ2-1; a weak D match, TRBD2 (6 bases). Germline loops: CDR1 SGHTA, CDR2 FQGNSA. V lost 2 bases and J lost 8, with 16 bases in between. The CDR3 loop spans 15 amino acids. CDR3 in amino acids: CASSLWGGVKDEQFF. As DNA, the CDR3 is TGTGCCAGCAGCTTATGGGGCGGGGTGAAGGATGAGCAGTTCTTC.